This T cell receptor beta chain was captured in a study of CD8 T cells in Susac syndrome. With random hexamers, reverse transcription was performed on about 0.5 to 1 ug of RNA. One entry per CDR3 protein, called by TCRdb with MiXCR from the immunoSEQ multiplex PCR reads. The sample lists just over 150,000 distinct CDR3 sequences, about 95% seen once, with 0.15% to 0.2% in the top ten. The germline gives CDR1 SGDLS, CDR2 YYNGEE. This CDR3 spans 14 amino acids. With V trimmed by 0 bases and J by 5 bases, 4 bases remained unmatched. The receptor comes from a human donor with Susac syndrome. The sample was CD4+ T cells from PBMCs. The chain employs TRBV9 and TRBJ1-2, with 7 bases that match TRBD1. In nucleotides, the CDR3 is TGTGCCAGCAGCGTAGTAGAACAGGGGTATGGCTACACCTTC. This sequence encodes CASSVVEQGYGYTF. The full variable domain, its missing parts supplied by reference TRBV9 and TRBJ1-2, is DSGVTQTPKHLITATGQRVTLRCSPRSGDLSVYWYQQSLDQGLQFLIQYYNGEERAKGNILERFSAQQFPDLHSELNLSSLELGDSALYFCASSVVEQGYGYTFGSGTRLTVV.